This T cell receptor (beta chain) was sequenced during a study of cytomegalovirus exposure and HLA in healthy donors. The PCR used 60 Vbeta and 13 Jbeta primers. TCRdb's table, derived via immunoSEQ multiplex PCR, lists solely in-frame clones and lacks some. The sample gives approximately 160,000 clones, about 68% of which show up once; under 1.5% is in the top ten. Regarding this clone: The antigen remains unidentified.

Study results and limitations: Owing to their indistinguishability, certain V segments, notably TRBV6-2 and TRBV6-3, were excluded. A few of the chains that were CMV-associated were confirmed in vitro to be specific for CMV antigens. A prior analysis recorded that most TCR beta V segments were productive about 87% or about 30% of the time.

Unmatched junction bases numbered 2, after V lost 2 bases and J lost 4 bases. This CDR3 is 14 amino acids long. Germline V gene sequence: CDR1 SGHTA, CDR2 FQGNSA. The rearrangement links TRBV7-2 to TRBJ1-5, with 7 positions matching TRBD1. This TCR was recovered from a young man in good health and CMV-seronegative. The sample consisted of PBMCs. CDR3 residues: CASSLSGGNQPQHF. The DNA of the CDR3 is TGTGCCAGCAGCTTATCAGGGGGAAATCAGCCCCAGCATTTT.